The clone carrying this TCR beta chain was found many times. Antigen unknown. The CDR3 length is 14 residues. Germline V lookup: CDR1 SEHNR, CDR2 FQNEAQ (reference sequence). V was shortened by 5 bases and J by 7 bases, with 15 bases between the two germline ends. The record originates from a study of T-cell reconstitution after alpha-beta-depleted transplantation in children. Study results and limitations: Most T-cell counts and diversity one year after the transplant came from T cells that were newly produced. At day 60, the high TCRbeta diversity found in some patients originated from recipient T cells and thymic progenitors that had survived. Alpha-beta T cells present about two months after transplant were reported to originate from several hundred expanded graft clones.

A library of TCRbeta sequences, prepared with unique molecular identifiers, was generated. TCRdb passed the PCR reads through MiXCR, listing each CDR3 protein once. The sample yields thousands of distinct CDR3 sequences, over 9.5% seen once. The chain combines TRBV7-9 with TRBJ2-1; D might be TRBD2 (5 bases). The specimen comprised PBMCs, mostly from graft donor cells, sampled 60 days after TCRalphabeta/CD19-depleted stem cell transplant. This TCR came from a patient younger than 10 who had a stem cell transplant for inherited bone marrow failure, so the T cells may come from the graft donor. This CDR3 is CASSPRRLRNEQFF. The CDR3 nucleotides are TGTGCCAGCAGCCCAAGGAGGCTACGGAATGAGCAGTTCTTC.